This is a list of T cell receptor beta chains from one sample in a study of blood T cells in healthy people across ages. TCRdb itself ran the 5' RACE reads through MiXCR, one entry per CDR3 protein. The sample lists approximately 800,000 distinct CDR3 sequences, 55% to 65% seen once, with about 27% in the top ten. Sequencing input: blood. The receptors originated from a man younger than 45 in good health. Both conserved end residues are part of each CDR3. Fields, in order: V gene, CDR3 length, clone size, D gene, J gene, CDR3 protein, CDR3 DNA. The D gene is left open where the match is weak. Rows may omit the clone size; those that give it use once, few, many or a size class.

TRBV5-6,16,.,.,TRBJ2-3,CASSLVYGLNPDTQYF,TGTGCCAGCAGCTTGGTTTACGGATTAAACCCAGATACGCAGTATTTT
TRBV20-1,14,.,TRBD1,TRBJ2-1,CSAQTGGPFGEQFF,TGCAGTGCTCAGACAGGGGGCCCTTTTGGTGAGCAGTTCTTC
TRBV6-1,12,.,.,TRBJ2-7,CASRAISYEQYF,TGTGCCAGCCGAGCCATCTCCTACGAGCAGTACTTC
TRBV15,12,.,.,TRBJ2-1,CATGTIDNEQFF,TGTGCCACCGGGACAATCGACAATGAGCAGTTCTTC
TRBV20-1,16,.,TRBD2,TRBJ2-1,CSAIGLAGGFYNEQFF,TGCAGTGCTATCGGACTAGCGGGGGGCTTTTACAATGAGCAGTTCTTC
TRBV7-2,16,.,.,TRBJ2-6,CASSLTSRAGANVLTF,TGTGCCAGCAGCTTAACCTCAAGGGCTGGGGCCAACGTCCTGACTTTC
TRBV10-3,14,.,.,TRBJ2-3,CATRGLDPTDTQYF,TGTGCCACCCGGGGACTGGATCCCACAGATACGCAGTATTTT
TRBV6-6,12,few,.,TRBJ2-7,CASSYGLIEQYF,TGTGCCAGCAGTTATGGTTTAATCGAGCAGTACTTC
TRBV4-3,14,.,.,TRBJ2-7,CAGSQGSIHYEQYF,TGCGCCGGCAGCCAAGGCTCCATCCACTACGAGCAGTACTTC
TRBV28,15,.,TRBD1,TRBJ2-1,CASSLVQGVNNEQFF,TGTGCCAGCAGTTTAGTACAGGGGGTTAACAATGAGCAGTTCTTC
TRBV29-1,13,many,.,TRBJ1-1,CSVDPSRNTEAFF,TGCAGCGTTGATCCCTCGAGGAACACTGAAGCTTTCTTT
TRBV15,13,.,.,TRBJ1-1,CATSGPIYTEAFF,TGTGCCACCAGCGGACCCATCTACACTGAAGCTTTCTTT
TRBV14,13,.,.,TRBJ2-7,CATNGFRAWEQYF,TGTGCCACCAACGGGTTCAGGGCCTGGGAGCAGTACTTC
TRBV7-9,12,.,.,TRBJ2-1,CASRTENNEQFF,TGTGCCAGCAGGACCGAGAACAATGAGCAGTTCTTC
TRBV20-1,15,.,TRBD1,TRBJ2-7,CSARSMGTASYGQYF,TGCAGTGCTAGATCGATGGGGACAGCCTCCTACGGGCAGTACTTC
TRBV5-1,13,.,.,TRBJ1-2,CASSRTEEDGYTF,TGCGCCAGCAGCCGAACAGAGGAAGATGGCTACACCTTC
TRBV2,15,.,.,TRBJ2-7,CASSVEEGVSYEQYF,TGTGCCAGCAGTGTAGAAGAGGGGGTCTCCTACGAGCAGTACTTC
TRBV7-3,14,.,.,TRBJ1-1,CASSRDTLNTEAFF,TGTGCCAGCAGCCGGGACACGTTGAACACTGAAGCTTTCTTT
TRBV12-3/TRBV12-4,14,many,.,TRBJ2-3,CASSFGGGTDTQYF,TGTGCCAGCAGTTTTGGGGGTGGCACAGATACGCAGTATTTT
TRBV4-2,13,few,.,TRBJ2-7,CASRRDGPYEQYF,TGTGCCAGCAGGCGGGACGGGCCCTACGAGCAGTACTTC
TRBV27,15,.,.,TRBJ2-3,CASSVRGIGADTQYF,TGTGCCAGCAGTGTGAGAGGGATCGGGGCAGATACGCAGTATTTT
TRBV7-9,15,once,.,TRBJ1-4,CASSLSSDINEKLFF,TGTGCCAGCAGCTTATCTTCCGATATTAATGAAAAACTGTTTTTT
TRBV6-1,15,.,.,TRBJ2-6,CASRGPGAGANVLTF,TGTGCCAGCAGGGGCCCCGGGGCTGGGGCCAACGTCCTGACTTTC
TRBV5-5,15,few,TRBD1,TRBJ2-7,CASTHRDRATYEQYF,TGTGCCAGCACCCACCGGGACAGGGCCACCTACGAGCAGTACTTC